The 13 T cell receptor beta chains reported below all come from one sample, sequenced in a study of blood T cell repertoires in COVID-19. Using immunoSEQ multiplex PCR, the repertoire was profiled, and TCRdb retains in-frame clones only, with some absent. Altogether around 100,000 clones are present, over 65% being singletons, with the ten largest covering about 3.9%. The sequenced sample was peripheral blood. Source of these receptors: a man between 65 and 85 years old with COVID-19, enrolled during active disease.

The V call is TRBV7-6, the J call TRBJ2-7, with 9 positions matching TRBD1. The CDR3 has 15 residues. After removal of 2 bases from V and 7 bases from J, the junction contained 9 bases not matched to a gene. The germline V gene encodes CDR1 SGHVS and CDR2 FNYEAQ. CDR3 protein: CASSLRQGVPFEQYF. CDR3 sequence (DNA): TGTGCCAGCAGCTTAAGACAGGGGGTCCCATTTGAGCAGTACTTC.

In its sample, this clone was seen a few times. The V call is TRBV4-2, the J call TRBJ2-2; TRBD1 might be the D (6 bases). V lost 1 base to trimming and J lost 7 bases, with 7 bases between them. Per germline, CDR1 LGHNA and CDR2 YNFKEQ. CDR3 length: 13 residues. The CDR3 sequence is CASSQAGDGELFF. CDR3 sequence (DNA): TGTGCCAGCAGCCAAGCAGGGGACGGGGAGCTGTTTTTT.

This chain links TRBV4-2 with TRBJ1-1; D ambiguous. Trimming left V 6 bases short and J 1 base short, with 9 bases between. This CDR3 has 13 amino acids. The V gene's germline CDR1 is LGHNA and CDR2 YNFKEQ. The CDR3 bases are TGTGCCAGCAGACTCTCAGGGAACACTGAAGCTTTCTTT. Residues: CASRLSGNTEAFF.

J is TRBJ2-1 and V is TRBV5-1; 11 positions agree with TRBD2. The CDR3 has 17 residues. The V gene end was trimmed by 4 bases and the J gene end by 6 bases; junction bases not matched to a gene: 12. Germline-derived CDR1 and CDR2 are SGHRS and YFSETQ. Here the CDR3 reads CASSRGTSGAGVNEQFF. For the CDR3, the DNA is TGCGCCAGCAGCCGGGGGACTAGCGGCGCAGGGGTCAATGAGCAGTTCTTC. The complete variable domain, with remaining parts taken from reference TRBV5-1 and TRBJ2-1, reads KAGVTQTPRYLIKTRGQQVTLSCSPISGHRSVSWYQQTPGQGLQFLFEYFSETQRNKGNFPGRFSGRQFSNSRSEMNVSTLELGDSALYLCASSRGTSGAGVNEQFFGPGTRLTVL.

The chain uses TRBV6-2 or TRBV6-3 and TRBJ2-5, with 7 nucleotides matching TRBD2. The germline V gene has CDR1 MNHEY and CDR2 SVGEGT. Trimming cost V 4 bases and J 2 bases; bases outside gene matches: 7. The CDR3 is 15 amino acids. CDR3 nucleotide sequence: TGTGCCAGCAGTTTTAGAGGGAGGGAACAAGAGACCCAGTACTTC. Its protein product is CASSFRGREQETQYF.

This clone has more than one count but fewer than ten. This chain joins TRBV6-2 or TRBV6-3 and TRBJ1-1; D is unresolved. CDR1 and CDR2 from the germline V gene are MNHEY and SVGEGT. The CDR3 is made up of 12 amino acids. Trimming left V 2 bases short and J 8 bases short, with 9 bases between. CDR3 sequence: CASSYEIREAFF. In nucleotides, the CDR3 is TGTGCCAGCAGTTACGAGATCAGGGAAGCTTTCTTT.

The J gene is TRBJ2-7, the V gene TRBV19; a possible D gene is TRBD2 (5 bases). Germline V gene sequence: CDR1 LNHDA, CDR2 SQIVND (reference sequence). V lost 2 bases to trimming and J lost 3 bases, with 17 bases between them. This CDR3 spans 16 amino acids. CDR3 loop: CASSIRGFEYLYEQYF. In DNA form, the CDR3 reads TGTGCCAGTAGTATACGAGGGTTCGAATACCTCTACGAGCAGTACTTC. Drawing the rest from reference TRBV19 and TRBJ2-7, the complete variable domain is DGGITQSPKYLFRKEGQNVTLSCEQNLNHDAMYWYRQDPGQGLRLIYYSQIVNDFQKGDIAEGYSVSREKKESFPLTVTSAQKNPTAFYLCASSIRGFEYLYEQYFGPGTRLTVT.

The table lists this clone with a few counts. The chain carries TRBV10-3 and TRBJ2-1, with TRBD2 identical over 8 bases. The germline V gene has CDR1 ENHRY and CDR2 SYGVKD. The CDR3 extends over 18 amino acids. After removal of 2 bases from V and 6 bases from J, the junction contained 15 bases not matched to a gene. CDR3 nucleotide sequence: TGTGCCATCAGTGAGAATGTTGGAGCGGGAGCTGTTGGCAATGAGCAGTTCTTC. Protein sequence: CAISENVGAGAVGNEQFF.

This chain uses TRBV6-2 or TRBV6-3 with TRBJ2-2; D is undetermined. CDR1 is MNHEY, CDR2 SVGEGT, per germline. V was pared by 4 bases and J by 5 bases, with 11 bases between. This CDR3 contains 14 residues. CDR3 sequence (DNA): TGTGCCAGCAGTTTAGCCCGAAATACCGGGGAGCTGTTTTTT. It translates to CASSLARNTGELFF.

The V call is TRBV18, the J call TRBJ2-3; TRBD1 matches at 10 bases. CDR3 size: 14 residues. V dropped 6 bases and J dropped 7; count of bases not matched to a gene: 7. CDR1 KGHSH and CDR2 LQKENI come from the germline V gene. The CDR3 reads CASSPRDRGNTQYF. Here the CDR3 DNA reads TGTGCCAGCTCCCCCCGGGACAGGGGAAATACGCAGTATTTT.

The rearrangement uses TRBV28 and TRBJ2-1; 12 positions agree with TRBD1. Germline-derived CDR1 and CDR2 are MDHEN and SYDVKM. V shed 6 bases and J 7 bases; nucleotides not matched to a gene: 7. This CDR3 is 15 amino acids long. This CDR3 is CASSPGQGAGNEQFF. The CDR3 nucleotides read TGTGCCAGCAGCCCGGGACAGGGGGCCGGGAATGAGCAGTTCTTC.

The CDR3 reads CASSHPGTLRVDTQYF. The CDR3 DNA reads as TGCGCCAGCAGCCATCCCGGGACTCTAAGGGTGGATACGCAGTATTTT. The chain carries TRBV4-1 and TRBJ2-3; D might be TRBD2 (6 bases). The germline CDR1 and CDR2 sequences are MGHRA and YSYEKL. This CDR3 contains 16 residues. V was pared by 3 bases and J by 6 bases, with 19 bases between.

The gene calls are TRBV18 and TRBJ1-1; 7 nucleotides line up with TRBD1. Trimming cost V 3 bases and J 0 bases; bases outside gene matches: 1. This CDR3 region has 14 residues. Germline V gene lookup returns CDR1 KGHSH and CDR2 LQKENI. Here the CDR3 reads CASSPGTVNTEAFF. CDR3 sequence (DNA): TGTGCCAGCTCACCGGGGACAGTGAACACTGAAGCTTTCTTT.